These T cell receptor beta chains were read from a single sample in a study of blood T cell repertoires in COVID-19. Some clones are missing from TCRdb's copy, which holds only in-frame ones; the method was immunoSEQ multiplex PCR. Of about 98,000 clones listed, over 70% are singletons. Sequencing was done on a sample of peripheral blood. These TCRs come from an elderly woman with acute or convalescent COVID-19. The CDR3 runs from the conserved cysteine through the conserved F or W. The D gene is left open where the match is weak. Part of the rows lack a size; the others show once, few, many or a class for expanded clones.

V gene: TRBV5-1; J gene: TRBJ2-3; clone size: once; D gene: TRBD2; CDR3 protein: CASSSPVAGGRVDTQYF; CDR3 DNA: TGCGCCAGCAGCTCGCCCGTAGCGGGGGGGCGCGTAGATACGCAGTATTTT
V gene: TRBV11-2; J gene: TRBJ1-2; clone size: few; D gene: TRBD1; CDR3 protein: CASSLERGRVYYGYTF; CDR3 DNA: TGTGCCAGCAGCTTGGAGAGGGGGCGCGTCTACTATGGCTACACCTTC
V gene: TRBV6-2/TRBV6-3; J gene: TRBJ1-1; clone size: NA; D gene: NA; CDR3 protein: CASSYRGANTEAFF; CDR3 DNA: TGTGCCAGCAGTTACCGGGGGGCGAACACTGAAGCTTTCTTT
V gene: TRBV7-9; J gene: TRBJ2-1; clone size: NA; D gene: TRBD2; CDR3 protein: CASTREGSYNEQFF; CDR3 DNA: TGTGCCAGCACAAGGGAGGGCTCCTACAATGAGCAGTTCTTC
V gene: TRBV28; J gene: TRBJ2-2; clone size: NA; D gene: NA; CDR3 protein: CASSPPPGSTGELFF; CDR3 DNA: TGTGCCAGCAGTCCTCCCCCGGGGAGCACCGGGGAGCTGTTTTTT
V gene: TRBV28; J gene: TRBJ1-6; clone size: NA; D gene: NA; CDR3 protein: CASSTALMSYNSPLHF; CDR3 DNA: TGTGCCAGCAGTACTGCCCTGATGTCCTATAATTCACCCCTCCACTTT
V gene: TRBV9; J gene: TRBJ2-3; clone size: NA; D gene: NA; CDR3 protein: CASSVESRTSTDTQYF; CDR3 DNA: TGTGCCAGCAGCGTAGAATCACGTACTAGCACAGATACGCAGTATTTT
V gene: TRBV12-3/TRBV12-4; J gene: TRBJ1-5; clone size: NA; D gene: NA; CDR3 protein: CASRMGTEGPQHF; CDR3 DNA: TGTGCCAGCAGGATGGGGACTGAAGGTCCCCAGCATTTT
V gene: TRBV7-9; J gene: TRBJ1-1; clone size: NA; D gene: TRBD1; CDR3 protein: CASSLGGQGWAFF; CDR3 DNA: TGTGCCAGCAGCTTAGGGGGACAGGGATGGGCTTTCTTT
V gene: TRBV24-1; J gene: TRBJ2-2; clone size: NA; D gene: NA; CDR3 protein: CATSESRGAPTGELFF; CDR3 DNA: TGTGCCACCAGTGAATCTAGGGGTGCACCCACCGGGGAGCTGTTTTTT
V gene: TRBV6-5; J gene: TRBJ2-1; clone size: NA; D gene: TRBD2; CDR3 protein: CASKAGGEGYNEQFF; CDR3 DNA: TGTGCCAGCAAAGCGGGGGGGGAGGGTTACAATGAGCAGTTCTTC
V gene: TRBV3-1/TRBV3-2; J gene: TRBJ1-3; clone size: NA; D gene: NA; CDR3 protein: CASSKGISGNTIYF; CDR3 DNA: TGTGCCAGCAGCAAGGGGATCTCTGGAAACACCATATATTTT
V gene: TRBV19; J gene: TRBJ1-1; clone size: NA; D gene: NA; CDR3 protein: CASTSPGNTEAFF; CDR3 DNA: TGTGCCAGTACCTCACCGGGGAACACTGAAGCTTTCTTT
V gene: TRBV5-8; J gene: TRBJ1-3; clone size: NA; D gene: TRBD1; CDR3 protein: CASSAFGTVSGNTIYF; CDR3 DNA: TGTGCCAGCAGCGCGTTTGGGACAGTCTCTGGAAACACCATATATTTT
V gene: TRBV29-1; J gene: TRBJ1-4; clone size: once; D gene: TRBD1; CDR3 protein: CSVQGATNEKLFF; CDR3 DNA: TGCAGCGTACAGGGGGCGACTAATGAAAAACTGTTTTTT
V gene: TRBV4-3; J gene: TRBJ1-4; clone size: NA; D gene: NA; CDR3 protein: CASSQDRAREKLFF; CDR3 DNA: TGCGCCAGCAGCCAAGACAGGGCTCGGGAAAAACTGTTTTTT
V gene: TRBV7-7; J gene: TRBJ1-1; clone size: NA; D gene: TRBD1; CDR3 protein: CASSSDRNTKAFF; CDR3 DNA: TGTGCCAGCAGTTCGGACAGGAACACTAAAGCTTTCTTT
V gene: TRBV28; J gene: TRBJ2-5; clone size: once; D gene: NA; CDR3 protein: CASSLEIGLAYSETQYF; CDR3 DNA: TGTGCCAGCAGTTTAGAGATTGGCCTAGCGTACAGCGAGACCCAGTACTTC
V gene: TRBV6-2/TRBV6-3; J gene: TRBJ2-6; clone size: few; D gene: TRBD2; CDR3 protein: CASSYLPAGGSWGSGANVLTF; CDR3 DNA: TGTGCCAGCAGTTACCTCCCCGCCGGGGGGAGTTGGGGTTCTGGGGCCAACGTCCTGACTTTC
V gene: TRBV5-1; J gene: TRBJ1-2; clone size: NA; D gene: NA; CDR3 protein: CASSLAWAGSGYTF; CDR3 DNA: TGCGCCAGCAGCTTGGCCTGGGCAGGATCTGGCTACACCTTC
V gene: TRBV4-1; J gene: TRBJ2-5; clone size: NA; D gene: TRBD1; CDR3 protein: CASSQTGVETQYF; CDR3 DNA: TGCGCCAGCAGCCAAACAGGGGTTGAGACCCAGTACTTC
V gene: TRBV27; J gene: TRBJ1-6; clone size: NA; D gene: NA; CDR3 protein: CASGRENNSPLHF; CDR3 DNA: TGTGCCAGCGGCCGGGAAAATAATTCACCCCTCCACTTT
V gene: TRBV6-6; J gene: TRBJ2-7; clone size: few; D gene: TRBD2; CDR3 protein: CASSYSTGGQYF; CDR3 DNA: TGTGCCAGCAGTTACTCGACGGGGGGGCAGTACTTC
V gene: TRBV12-3/TRBV12-4; J gene: TRBJ2-1; clone size: few; D gene: NA; CDR3 protein: CASKDASDEQFF; CDR3 DNA: TGTGCCAGCAAAGATGCGTCGGATGAGCAGTTCTTC
V gene: TRBV7-2; J gene: TRBJ2-3; clone size: NA; D gene: NA; CDR3 protein: CASSLVGGGIATQYF; CDR3 DNA: TGTGCCAGCAGCTTAGTTGGTGGGGGGATAGCTACGCAGTATTTT
V gene: TRBV4-3; J gene: TRBJ2-3; clone size: NA; D gene: NA; CDR3 protein: CASSQRADTQYF; CDR3 DNA: TGCGCCAGCAGCCAGAGGGCAGATACGCAGTATTTT
V gene: TRBV27; J gene: TRBJ1-5; clone size: NA; D gene: TRBD1; CDR3 protein: CASSPNPTRQGNQPQHF; CDR3 DNA: TGTGCCAGCAGTCCTAACCCCACTCGACAGGGCAACCAGCCCCAGCATTTT
V gene: TRBV5-4; J gene: TRBJ1-1; clone size: NA; D gene: TRBD1; CDR3 protein: CASSLASNRGRRTEAFF; CDR3 DNA: TGTGCCAGCAGCTTGGCCTCAAACAGGGGGCGAAGAACTGAAGCTTTCTTT
V gene: TRBV11-2; J gene: TRBJ2-1; clone size: NA; D gene: TRBD2; CDR3 protein: CASSPRVAGPNEQFF; CDR3 DNA: TGTGCCAGCAGCCCGAGGGTAGCGGGGCCCAATGAGCAGTTCTTC
V gene: TRBV28; J gene: TRBJ1-1; clone size: NA; D gene: NA; CDR3 protein: CASSFTLDRSNTEAFF; CDR3 DNA: TGTGCCAGCAGCTTTACCCTCGACAGGTCGAACACTGAAGCTTTCTTT
V gene: TRBV5-5; J gene: TRBJ1-6; clone size: NA; D gene: NA; CDR3 protein: CASSPPPGGTNSPLHF; CDR3 DNA: TGTGCCAGCAGCCCGCCACCCGGGGGTACGAATTCACCCCTCCACTTT
V gene: TRBV3-1/TRBV3-2; J gene: TRBJ2-5; clone size: NA; D gene: NA; CDR3 protein: CASSQASETQYF; CDR3 DNA: TGTGCCAGCAGCCAAGCGTCTGAGACCCAGTACTTC
V gene: TRBV9; J gene: TRBJ2-5; clone size: NA; D gene: TRBD2; CDR3 protein: CASSATSGPETQYF; CDR3 DNA: TGTGCCAGCAGCGCCACTAGCGGGCCAGAGACCCAGTACTTC
V gene: TRBV24-1; J gene: TRBJ1-5; clone size: NA; D gene: TRBD1; CDR3 protein: CATSDSRTGGGQPQHF; CDR3 DNA: TGTGCCACCAGTGATTCCCGGACAGGGGGCGGTCAGCCCCAGCATTTT
V gene: TRBV5-4; J gene: TRBJ2-1; clone size: once; D gene: TRBD2; CDR3 protein: CASSPQPTSVGQFF; CDR3 DNA: TGTGCCAGCAGCCCTCAGCCGACTAGCGTGGGGCAGTTCTTC
V gene: TRBV19; J gene: TRBJ1-6; clone size: NA; D gene: TRBD1; CDR3 protein: CASSSGDRGRSPLHF; CDR3 DNA: TGTGCCAGTTCATCCGGGGACAGGGGAAGGTCACCCCTCCACTTT
V gene: TRBV18; J gene: TRBJ1-1; clone size: few; D gene: NA; CDR3 protein: CASSPTTGANTEAFF; CDR3 DNA: TGTGCCAGCTCTCCAACGACAGGTGCGAACACTGAAGCTTTCTTT
V gene: TRBV27; J gene: TRBJ2-3; clone size: NA; D gene: NA; CDR3 protein: CASSLRGTDTQYF; CDR3 DNA: TGTGCCAGCAGTTTAAGAGGCACAGATACGCAGTATTTT
V gene: TRBV5-1; J gene: TRBJ1-6; clone size: NA; D gene: TRBD1; CDR3 protein: CASSLNRGINSPLHF; CDR3 DNA: TGCGCCAGCAGCTTGAACAGGGGAATAAATTCACCCCTCCACTTT
V gene: TRBV2; J gene: TRBJ2-3; clone size: once; D gene: NA; CDR3 protein: CASKRRGRTDTQYF; CDR3 DNA: TGTGCCAGCAAGCGGAGGGGCCGGACAGATACGCAGTATTTT